The 10 T cell receptor beta chains given below trace back to one sample, sequenced in a study of technical replicates of blood from several donors. TCRdb's copy holds only in-frame clones and misses some; the assay was immunoSEQ multiplex PCR. The sample lists about 70,000 clones; 80% to 95% were seen once. Material for sequencing was PBMCs. The origin of the receptors is a human donor in good health. Some clones in this sample may be carry-over from other donors' samples.

The gene calls are TRBV10-3 and TRBJ1-2; D is undetermined. Trimming stripped 3 bases from V and 6 bases from J, with 11 bases between. In germline, CDR1 is ENHRY, CDR2 SYGVKD. This CDR3 is built from 13 residues. The CDR3 loop reads CAISDPAEDGYTF. CDR3 DNA: TGTGCCATCAGTGATCCAGCCGAGGATGGCTACACCTTC.

The gene calls are TRBV10-3 and TRBJ2-7; tentative D call: TRBD1 (6 bases). Deletions cut 11 bases from V and 3 bases from J, with 14 bases between. The CDR3 spans 12 residues. Germline V lookup: CDR1 ENHRY, CDR2 SYGVKD. This CDR3 reads CAGGQYVYEQYF. The CDR3 region has the DNA TGTGCCGGAGGACAGTATGTCTACGAGCAGTACTTC.

CDR3 in DNA: TGTGCCAGCAGCTTAGGGACTAGCGGAAATACGCAGTATTTT. Translation gives CASSLGTSGNTQYF. The chain links TRBV7-2 to TRBJ2-3; 10 bases fit TRBD2. The trim removed 1 base at V and 7 bases at J, leaving 2 bases unmatched. The CDR3 is made up of 14 amino acids. CDR1 and CDR2 from the germline V gene are SGHTA and FQGNSA.

This clone was recorded only once. The V and J genes are TRBV7-2 and TRBJ2-3; 7 bases are a match to TRBD2. Trimming took 8 bases from V and 4 from J; bases not matched to a gene: 21. The CDR3 covers 18 residues. Germline assignment: CDR1 SGHTA and CDR2 FQGNSA. The CDR3 sequence is CASLLYGSGARGADTQYF. The CDR3, as DNA: TGTGCCAGCCTTTTATATGGTAGCGGAGCCCGGGGGGCAGATACGCAGTATTTT.

The chain has TRBV7-9 and TRBJ1-2; D is uncertain. The CDR3 covers 15 residues. The germline V gene has CDR1 SEHNR and CDR2 FQNEAQ (reference sequence). V was trimmed by 8 bases and J by 0 bases, leaving 16 bases between them. The CDR3 nucleotides read TGTGCCAGCGAGGGCCGGGGTCAAGCTAACTATGGCTACACCTTC. It translates to CASEGRGQANYGYTF.

The gene calls are TRBV27 and TRBJ2-4, with D perhaps TRBD2 (5 bases). With 8 bases removed from V and 3 bases from J, the gap between germline ends came to 17 bases. Germline V gene data show CDR1 as MNHEY and CDR2 as SMNVEV (reference sequence). CDR3 length: 15 amino acids. CDR3 in amino acids: CASLPPGVGKNIQYF. The CDR3 DNA follows: TGTGCCAGCCTTCCCCCCGGGGTTGGCAAAAACATTCAGTACTTC.

The J gene is TRBJ1-1, the V gene TRBV7-2, with D maybe TRBD1 (5 bases). Germline CDR1 SGHTA, CDR2 FQGNSA. Trimming cost V 5 bases and J 0 bases, with 13 bases left between them. The CDR3 sequence is 15 residues long. CDR3 sequence: CASSPTTELNTEAFF. CDR3 coding DNA: TGTGCCAGCAGCCCCACGACAGAGTTGAACACTGAAGCTTTCTTT.

The table lists this clone with a few counts. The chain is built from TRBV2 and TRBJ1-1, with D unresolved. Trimming left V 4 bases short and J 1 base short, with 10 bases between. This CDR3 has 14 amino acids. Germline V CDR1 and CDR2: SNHLY, FYNNEI. The CDR3 region is CASSGLRRNTEAFF. The CDR3 nucleotides are TGTGCCAGCAGTGGACTGAGAAGGAACACTGAAGCTTTCTTT. The complete variable domain, with remaining parts taken from reference TRBV2 and TRBJ1-1, reads EPEVTQTPSHQVTQMGQEVILRCVPISNHLYFYWYRQILGQKVEFLVSFYNNEISEKSEIFDDQFSVERPDGSNFTLKIRSTKLEDSAMYFCASSGLRRNTEAFFGQGTRLTVV.

For the CDR3, the DNA is TGCGCCAGCAGCCAAGAGGCCCGGGGAGGTCAGCCCCAGCATTTT. Protein: CASSQEARGGQPQHF. The chain couples TRBV4-1 to TRBJ1-5; the D is unclear. CDR3 length: 15 amino acids. V shed 0 bases and J shed 6 bases, with 12 bases lying between them. The germline CDR1 and CDR2 sequences are MGHRA and YSYEKL.

This chain connects TRBV6-6 to TRBJ1-2, with D unresolved. Germline V gene lookup returns CDR1 MNHNY and CDR2 SVGAGI (reference sequence). V lost 5 bases to trimming and J lost 2 bases, with 9 bases between them. This CDR3 spans 13 amino acids. The CDR3 nucleotides are TGTGCCAGCAGTGGGCAGTCCAACTATGGCTACACCTTC. Its protein is CASSGQSNYGYTF.